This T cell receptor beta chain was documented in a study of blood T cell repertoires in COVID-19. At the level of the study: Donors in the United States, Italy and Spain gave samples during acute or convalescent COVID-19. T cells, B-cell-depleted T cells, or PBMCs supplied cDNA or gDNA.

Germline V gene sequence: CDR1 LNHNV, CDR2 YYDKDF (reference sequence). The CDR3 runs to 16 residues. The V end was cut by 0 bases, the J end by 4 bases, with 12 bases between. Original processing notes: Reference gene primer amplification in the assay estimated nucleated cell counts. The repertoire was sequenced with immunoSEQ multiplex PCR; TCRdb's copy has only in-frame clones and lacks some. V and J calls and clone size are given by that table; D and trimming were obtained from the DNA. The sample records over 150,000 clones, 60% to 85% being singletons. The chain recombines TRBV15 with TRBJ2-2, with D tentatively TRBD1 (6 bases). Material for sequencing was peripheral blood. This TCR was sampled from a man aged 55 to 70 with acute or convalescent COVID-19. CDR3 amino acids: CATSRDQQGSTGELFF. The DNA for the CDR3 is TGTGCCACCAGCAGAGATCAACAGGGAAGCACCGGGGAGCTGTTTTTT.